The 20 T cell receptor beta chains in this list originate from one sample, sequenced in a study of T-cell reconstitution after alpha-beta-depleted transplantation in children. For TCRbeta, the library was prepared with unique molecular identifiers. Each CDR3 protein is one row after TCRdb ran MiXCR on the PCR reads. The data show approximately 350,000 distinct CDR3 sequences, about an eighth seen once. Sequencing was performed on PBMCs, taken from the stem cell graft. The source of these receptors is a human donor who donated a stem cell graft to a child with Fanconi anemia.

The gene calls are TRBV11-2 and TRBJ1-3; 7 nucleotides align to TRBD1. Germline CDR1 SGHAT, CDR2 FQNNGV. V trimming: 4 bases; J trimming: 4 bases; junction bases outside the gene matches: 1. This CDR3 is built from 13 residues. The CDR3: CASSSDRGNTIYF. In nucleotides, the CDR3 is TGTGCCAGCAGCTCGGACAGGGGAAACACCATATATTTT. The entire variable domain, with the rest obtained from reference TRBV11-2 and TRBJ1-3, is as follows: EAGVAQSPRYKIIEKRQSVAFWCNPISGHATLYWYQQILGQGPKLLIQFQNNGVVDDSQLPKDRFSAERLKGVDSTLKIQPAKLEDSAVYLCASSSDRGNTIYFGEGSWLTVV.

CDR3: CAVLAGAYTGELFF. CDR3 DNA: TGTGCCGTTCTAGCGGGGGCCTACACCGGGGAGCTGTTTTTT. The rearrangement uses TRBV28 and TRBJ2-2, with TRBD2 matching over 10 bases. The CDR3 totals 14 residues. The germline CDR1 and CDR2 sequences are MDHEN and SYDVKM. With V trimmed by 11 bases and J by 3 bases, 6 bases remained unmatched.

This clonotype was seen a few times. The chain couples TRBV2 to TRBJ2-5; a weak D match, TRBD1 (6 bases). The CDR3 is made up of 13 amino acids. Germline lookup yields CDR1 SNHLY and CDR2 FYNNEI. V was shortened by 7 bases and J by 4 bases, with 13 bases between the two germline ends. CDR3 in DNA: TGTGCCAGCACGCCCCGAGGGGGAGAGACCCAGTACTTC. Its protein is CASTPRGGETQYF.

The table lists this clonotype with a few counts. V usage is TRBV6-2 or TRBV6-3 and J usage is TRBJ1-1, with D maybe TRBD1 (5 bases). The V and J ends lost 6 bases and 2 bases respectively, with 16 bases between them. Germline assignment: CDR1 MNHEY and CDR2 SVGEGT. The CDR3 consists of 15 residues. CDR3 protein: CASRRTLAKNTEAFF. Written as DNA, the CDR3 is TGTGCCAGCAGGAGGACACTGGCCAAAAACACTGAAGCTTTCTTT.

V is TRBV29-1 and J is TRBJ1-5, with D perhaps TRBD1 (5 bases). V was clipped by 2 bases and J by 7 bases, with 12 bases between them. The germline CDR1 and CDR2 sequences are SQVTM and ANQGSEA. The CDR3 has 13 amino acids. The DNA for the CDR3 is TGCAGCGTTGAACAGGGTGAAGGACAGCCCCAGCATTTT. Translated: CSVEQGEGQPQHF.

This clonotype showed up many times. The CDR3, as DNA: TGCAGCGTTGAGGGGTACAACAATGAGCAGTTCTTC. Translated, it gives CSVEGYNNEQFF. V and J are TRBV29-1 and TRBJ2-1; D uncertain. V was trimmed by 3 bases and J by 5 bases, leaving 8 bases between them. Germline V gene sequence: CDR1 SQVTM, CDR2 ANQGSEA. This CDR3 comprises 12 residues.

A few counts support this clonotype. V and J are TRBV20-1 and TRBJ2-2; 11 bases agree with TRBD2. Unmatched junction bases numbered 7, after V lost 3 bases and J lost 10 bases. The CDR3 is made up of 14 amino acids. CDR1 and CDR2 from the germline V gene are DFQATT and SNEGSKA (reference sequence). CDR3 region: CSARTSGAGEELFF. The CDR3 coding sequence is TGCAGTGCTAGGACTAGCGGGGCGGGCGAGGAGCTGTTTTTT.

This clonotype was detected a few times. The chain uses TRBV20-1 and TRBJ1-1; D ambiguous. This CDR3 is 12 amino acids long. The germline V gene has CDR1 DFQATT and CDR2 SNEGSKA (reference sequence). V dropped 3 bases and J dropped 1 base, with 6 bases sitting between them. CDR3 in amino acids: CSARGANTEAFF. DNA of the CDR3: TGCAGTGCTAGGGGTGCGAACACTGAAGCTTTCTTT.

The rearrangement uses TRBV12-5 and TRBJ1-1; 7 positions match TRBD1. Germline V lookup: CDR1 LGHNT, CDR2 FRNRAP. After removal of 3 bases from V and 0 bases from J, the junction contained 7 bases not matched to a gene. The CDR3 runs 16 residues. Written as DNA, the CDR3 is TGTGCTAGTGGTTTCAGCGGGACAGCCCTGAACACTGAAGCTTTCTTT. It is translated as CASGFSGTALNTEAFF.

This clonotype was recorded a few times. CDR3 DNA: TGCAGTGCTAGACGTGAGTTGGGTGAGCAGTTCTTC. Its protein product is CSARRELGEQFF. V usage is TRBV20-1 and J usage is TRBJ2-1, with D hard to call. The V and J ends lost 2 bases and 9 bases respectively, with 11 bases between them. CDR3 length: 12 amino acids. Germline CDR1 DFQATT, CDR2 SNEGSKA (reference sequence).

This clonotype showed up just a few times. The chain combines TRBV6-2 or TRBV6-3 with TRBJ2-1; 9 bases align to TRBD1. This CDR3 is built from 15 residues. Per the germline V gene, CDR1 is MNHEY and CDR2 is SVGEGT. V lost 7 bases, J lost 7 bases, and 11 bases stayed unmatched. The CDR3 here is CASTKPRDRVNEQFF. The CDR3 bases are TGTGCCAGCACCAAACCCCGGGACAGGGTAAATGAGCAGTTCTTC.

This clonotype occurred many times. CDR3 DNA: TGTGCCAGCAGCCAAGATTTCAACAGGGGATCCTATAATTCACCCCTCCACTTT. This gives the protein CASSQDFNRGSYNSPLHF. The V and J genes are TRBV3-2 and TRBJ1-6. TRBV3-2 is a documented pseudogene. There are 18 residues in the CDR3.

CDR3 region: CASSLGGTGTSYEQYF. Here the CDR3 DNA reads TGCGCCAGCAGCTTGGGGGGCACAGGGACCTCCTACGAGCAGTACTTC. V is TRBV5-1 and J is TRBJ2-7; TRBD1 might be the D (6 bases). The germline V and J ends were trimmed by 0 bases and 0 bases, with 13 bases remaining between them. Germline CDR1 SGHRS, CDR2 YFSETQ. The CDR3 runs 16 residues. The full variable domain, completed using reference TRBV5-1 and TRBJ2-7, is KAGVTQTPRYLIKTRGQQVTLSCSPISGHRSVSWYQQTPGQGLQFLFEYFSETQRNKGNFPGRFSGRQFSNSRSEMNVSTLELGDSALYLCASSLGGTGTSYEQYFGPGTRLTVT.

The chain uses TRBV7-9 and TRBJ2-7; D not certain. The germline V gene has CDR1 SEHNR and CDR2 FQNEAQ (reference sequence). V was cut by 5 bases and J by 6 bases, with 14 bases left in between. CDR3 length equals 13 residues. The CDR3 reads CASSLRAEAEQYF. The CDR3, as DNA: TGTGCCAGCAGCCTACGCGCAGAGGCCGAGCAGTACTTC.

This clonotype showed up many times. This sequence joins TRBV7-8 and TRBJ2-1; tentatively, D is TRBD2 (5 bases). The ends were cut back, 1 base at V and 10 bases at J, with 8 bases in the middle. Germline values: CDR1 SGHVS, CDR2 FQNEAQ. The CDR3 consists of 12 residues. CDR3 sequence (DNA): TGTGCCAGCAGCTTAGATGAGGGAGAGCAGTTCTTC. Translation: CASSLDEGEQFF.

The chain has TRBV9 and TRBJ1-6; D is unresolved. From germline, CDR1 is SGDLS and CDR2 YYNGEE. V lost 3 bases to trimming and J lost 13 bases, with 17 bases between them. The CDR3 has 14 amino acids. Here the CDR3 reads CASSAHEGMSPLHF. The CDR3 nucleotides are TGTGCCAGCAGCGCCCATGAGGGAATGAGTCCCCTCCACTTT. The variable domain in full, completed from reference TRBV9 and TRBJ1-6, reads DSGVTQTPKHLITATGQRVTLRCSPRSGDLSVYWYQQSLDQGLQFLIQYYNGEERAKGNILERFSAQQFPDLHSELNLSSLELGDSALYFCASSAHEGMSPLHFGNGTRLTVT.

This clonotype was seen ten or more times. The rearrangement uses TRBV6-5 and TRBJ2-1; D possibly corresponds to TRBD1 (6 bases). Germline values: CDR1 MNHEY, CDR2 SVGAGI. This CDR3 has 15 amino acids. V was clipped by 1 base and J by 5 bases, with 12 bases between them. The CDR3 DNA is TGTGCCAGCAGTTACTTAGACAGGATCAACAATGAGCAGTTCTTC. Its translation is CASSYLDRINNEQFF.

This clonotype was detected a few times. This chain uses TRBV10-1 with TRBJ1-4; a weak D match, TRBD1 (6 bases). V shed 7 bases and J shed 5 bases, with 20 bases lying between them. Germline V CDR1 and CDR2: WNHNN, SYGVQD (reference sequence). The CDR3 runs to 16 residues. This CDR3 reads CASTNRERRKNEKLFF. The CDR3 DNA follows: TGCGCCAGCACTAACAGGGAAAGGAGGAAGAATGAAAAACTGTTTTTT.

This clonotype was counted between two and nine times. This chain links TRBV30 with TRBJ2-3; possible D gene TRBD2, 5 bases. The CDR3 consists of 16 residues. Trimming took 5 bases from V and 0 from J, leaving 18 bases between them. Germline CDR1 reads GTSNPN; CDR2 reads SVGIG (reference sequence). The CDR3 loop reads CAWGLRVSSSTDTQYF. Written as DNA, the CDR3 is TGTGCCTGGGGCTTGCGGGTGAGCTCTAGCACAGATACGCAGTATTTT.

At least ten counts were recorded for this clonotype. The chain recombines TRBV6-2 or TRBV6-3 with TRBJ1-1; perhaps TRBD1 as D (5 bases). This CDR3 spans 13 amino acids. Trimming pared 6 bases from V and 11 bases from J, leaving 19 bases between. Germline CDR1 MNHEY, CDR2 SVGEGT. The DNA of the CDR3 is TGTGCCAGCAGGAACAGGTCCGCCAGTTTCGCTTTCTTT. It is translated as CASRNRSASFAFF.